One and the same sample provided the 32 T cell receptor beta chains below, sequenced in a study of naive and memory T cell subsets. Amplification of ligated cDNA took four PCR rounds with SP2 and nested alpha and beta constant primers. TCRdb reprocessed the UMI-ligation and nested PCR reads with MiXCR, giving one entry per CDR3 protein. The repertoire holds about 37,000 distinct CDR3 sequences, with about 11% as singletons. Treatment indicated: skin biopsy from PPD injection site in Mantoux-positive individual. The library had UMIs added by 3' ligation of an oligonucleotide to TCR cDNA. The sequencing here drew on skin, taken from a tuberculin skin test site. These receptors were obtained from an adult in good health.

This clonotype was recorded many times. This sequence joins TRBV2 and TRBJ2-7, with D perhaps being TRBD1 or TRBD2 (5 bases each). With 6 bases removed from V and 5 bases from J, the gap between germline ends came to 11 bases. The CDR3 totals 12 residues. CDR1 and CDR2 from the germline V gene are SNHLY and FYNNEI. Here the CDR3 DNA reads TGTGCCAGCAGCGAGGGGTTGGACGAGCAGTACTTC. This translates into CASSEGLDEQYF.

In its sample, this clonotype is medium-sized. The chain is built from TRBV28 and TRBJ2-2; a weak D match, TRBD2 (5 bases). Trimming pared 6 bases from V and 6 bases from J, leaving 14 bases between. This CDR3 has 14 amino acids. Germline-derived CDR1 and CDR2 are MDHEN and SYDVKM. The CDR3 region is CASRKTTSSGELFF. As DNA, the CDR3 is TGTGCCAGCAGGAAAACAACTAGTTCCGGGGAGCTGTTTTTT.

This chain connects TRBV19 to TRBJ1-5; TRBD1 is a possible D gene (6 bases). In germline, CDR1 is LNHDA, CDR2 SQIVND (reference sequence). Trimming shortened V by 6 bases and J by 0 bases, and 6 bases separated the two germline ends. This CDR3 is built from 13 residues. DNA of the CDR3: TGTGCCAGTAGGGGGGCTAGCAATCAGCCCCAGCATTTT. Translation gives CASRGASNQPQHF.

The chain has TRBV5-1 and TRBJ2-1; TRBD2 aligns across 12 bases. CDR1 and CDR2 from the germline V gene are SGHRS and YFSETQ. J gave up 6 bases and V 4 bases, and 14 bases lay outside the gene matches. CDR3 length: 18 residues. The CDR3 nucleotides read TGCGCCAGCAGCCCCGACAGTGTACTAGCGGGGGGATCCAATGAGCAGTTCTTC. Protein product: CASSPDSVLAGGSNEQFF.

Ten or more counts support this clonotype. The rearrangement links TRBV7-2 to TRBJ2-6; D perhaps matches TRBD2 (6 bases). The CDR3 sequence is 16 residues long. CDR1 and CDR2 (germline): SGHTA, FQGNSA. Trimming removed 4 bases at V and 4 bases at J, with 14 bases between. CDR3 protein: CASSYSGGPGANVLTF. The CDR3 bases are TGTGCCAGCAGCTATAGTGGAGGGCCCGGGGCCAACGTCCTGACTTTC.

Many counts were recorded for this clonotype. V and J are TRBV20-1 and TRBJ2-1; 11 positions agree with TRBD2. From germline, CDR1 is DFQATT and CDR2 SNEGSKA (reference sequence). The CDR3 has 15 amino acids. V shed 6 bases and J 5 bases; nucleotides not matched to a gene: 9. This CDR3 reads CSATSFSGRDNEQFF. DNA for the CDR3: TGCAGTGCAACCTCCTTTAGCGGGAGGGACAATGAGCAGTTCTTC.

This rearrangement joins TRBV16 to TRBJ2-5; TRBD2 matches 11 bases. CDR1 is KGHSY and CDR2 is FQNENV in the germline V gene. This CDR3 comprises 18 residues. J gave up 5 bases and V 0 bases, and 11 bases lay outside the gene matches. In DNA form, the CDR3 reads TGTGCCAGCAGCCAATCAGGGACTAGCGGCCGTACTTGGGAGACCCAGTACTTC. It yields the protein CASSQSGTSGRTWETQYF.

This clonotype was counted between two and nine times. The V and J genes are TRBV7-9 and TRBJ1-5; D gene ambiguous. The CDR3 loop spans 15 amino acids. Germline CDR1 and CDR2: SEHNR and FQNEAQ (reference sequence). V lost 0 bases to trimming and J lost 2 bases, with 8 bases between them. CDR3 residues: CASSLAVGGNQPQHF. CDR3 in DNA: TGTGCCAGCAGCTTAGCGGTGGGAGGCAATCAGCCCCAGCATTTT.

This chain links TRBV11-2 with TRBJ1-1, with 8 positions matching TRBD1. CDR1 and CDR2 (germline): SGHAT, FQNNGV. This CDR3 comprises 17 residues. V shed 3 bases and J 0 bases; nucleotides not matched to a gene: 9. The chain's CDR3 is CASSFPDRGRVNTEAFF. The CDR3 DNA is TGTGCCAGCAGCTTCCCTGACAGGGGAAGGGTGAACACTGAAGCTTTCTTT.

This clonotype was seen ten or more times. This chain connects TRBV3-1 to TRBJ2-1; a weak D match, TRBD1 (6 bases). Trimming removed 4 bases from V and 5 bases from J, with 24 bases in between. The germline gives CDR1 LGHDT, CDR2 YNNKEL (reference sequence). The CDR3 is 18 residues long. The CDR3 loop is CASSPLHPLQGKNNEQFF. In DNA, the CDR3 is TGTGCCAGCAGCCCCCTCCACCCTTTACAGGGTAAAAACAATGAGCAGTTCTTC.

The chain is built from TRBV20-1 and TRBJ2-7, with 8 nucleotides matching TRBD2. J lost 0 bases, V lost 0 bases, and 4 bases had no gene match. The CDR3 covers 15 residues. Germline V gives CDR1 DFQATT, CDR2 SNEGSKA (reference sequence). CDR3 bases: TGCAGTGCTAGAGAGGGTAGCGGGGTCTCCTACGAGCAGTACTTC. Its translation is CSAREGSGVSYEQYF.

This clonotype appeared many times. CDR3 residues: CASGFNEQFF. In nucleotides, the CDR3 is TGCGCCAGCGGTTTCAATGAGCAGTTCTTC. V and J are TRBV10-2 and TRBJ2-1; D is undetermined. The CDR3 extends over 10 amino acids. Germline V gene lookup returns CDR1 WSHSY and CDR2 SAAADI. The V and J ends lost 8 bases and 6 bases respectively, with 5 bases between them.

This clonotype was seen more than once but under ten times. This sequence joins TRBV7-2 and TRBJ1-5; no reliable D call. Trimming stripped 5 bases from V and 5 bases from J, with 13 bases between. There are 14 residues in the CDR3. Germline CDR1 SGHTA, CDR2 FQGNSA. The CDR3 spells CASSRDVGYQPQHF. As DNA, the CDR3 is TGTGCCAGCAGCCGAGATGTCGGGTATCAGCCCCAGCATTTT.

The chain combines TRBV20-1 with TRBJ1-5; possible D gene TRBD1, 5 bases. The germline CDR1 and CDR2 sequences are DFQATT and SNEGSKA (reference sequence). The CDR3 length is 15 residues. The ends were cut back, 1 base at V and 0 bases at J, with 10 bases in the middle. This CDR3 reads CSARGTPDSNQPQHF. The DNA of the CDR3 is TGCAGTGCTAGAGGGACACCTGATAGCAATCAGCCCCAGCATTTT.

This clonotype was recorded a few times. J is TRBJ2-1 and V is TRBV3-1, with 8 bases matching TRBD1. This CDR3 has 15 amino acids. CDR1 and CDR2 (germline): LGHDT, YNNKEL (reference sequence). The V segment lost 4 bases and the J segment 6 bases; nucleotides outside the gene matches: 8. The CDR3 loop reads CASSPPGQGPNEQFF. In DNA form, the CDR3 reads TGTGCCAGCAGCCCCCCCGGACAGGGACCCAATGAGCAGTTCTTC.

This clonotype was seen many times. The genes are TRBV19 and TRBJ2-1; 10 nucleotides line up with TRBD2. The germline gives CDR1 LNHDA, CDR2 SQIVND (reference sequence). V lost 5 bases and J lost 8; bases outside the gene matches: 6. The CDR3 sequence is 14 residues long. CDR3 residues: CASSYSGRADEQFF. Written as DNA, the CDR3 is TGTGCCAGTAGTTACAGCGGGAGGGCCGATGAGCAGTTCTTC.

Turning to this clonotype: Possible read error: a much larger clone is one base away. The V and J genes are TRBV18 and TRBJ2-1, with D uncertain. This CDR3 spans 13 amino acids. CDR1 and CDR2 (germline): KGHSH, LQKENI. V was shortened by 3 bases and J by 5 bases, with 8 bases between the two germline ends. The CDR3 nucleotides read TGTGCCAGCTCACCGAATTCCAACAATGAGCAGTTCTTC. Translation: CASSPNSNNEQFF.

This clonotype was detected many times. The V gene is TRBV3-1, the J gene TRBJ2-7; D not resolved. This CDR3 is built from 14 residues. Trimming cost V 0 bases and J 4 bases, with 10 bases left between them. Germline V gene lookup returns CDR1 LGHDT and CDR2 YNNKEL (reference sequence). The CDR3 spells CASSQDHFGYEQYF. In DNA form, the CDR3 reads TGTGCCAGCAGCCAAGATCATTTCGGTTACGAGCAGTACTTC.

In regard to this clonotype: Lacking the conserved final phenylalanine or tryptophan, this CDR3 likely reflects a read error. It is unclear where the CDR3 begins or ends on the DNA, so no DNA is shown, and the CDR3 is as TCRdb lists it. J is TRBJ2-7 and V is TRBV20-1; TRBD2 was called by the table and not checked on the DNA. The CDR3 adds up to 14 amino acids, both ends counted. The germline V gene has CDR1 DFQATT and CDR2 SNEGSKA (reference sequence). The CDR3: CSAPFTSGRYEQEG.

The gene calls are TRBV6-1 and TRBJ2-7; weak D call: TRBD2 (6 bases). In germline, CDR1 is MNHNS, CDR2 SASEGT. The CDR3 is made up of 16 amino acids. The V end lost 1 base, the J end lost 5 bases, and 18 bases lay between the germline ends. This CDR3 is CASSEDLGQGGDEQYF. The CDR3, as DNA: TGTGCCAGCAGTGAAGACTTAGGGCAGGGCGGGGACGAGCAGTACTTC.

The V gene is TRBV5-1, the J gene TRBJ2-5; 7 bases fit TRBD1. After removal of 5 bases from V and 2 bases from J, the junction contained 9 bases not matched to a gene. In germline, CDR1 is SGHRS, CDR2 YFSETQ. There are 15 residues in the CDR3. The CDR3 protein is CASSYGQVQQETQYF. Here the CDR3 DNA reads TGCGCCAGCAGTTATGGACAGGTCCAACAAGAGACCCAGTACTTC.

A few counts support this clonotype. This sequence joins TRBV20-1 and TRBJ2-4; D remains unclear. Trimming removed 0 bases at V and 0 bases at J, with 12 bases between. The CDR3 contains 16 residues. CDR1 is DFQATT, CDR2 SNEGSKA, per germline (reference sequence). CDR3 sequence (DNA): TGCAGTGCTAGAGATCGAGACGCAGTAGCCAAAAACATTCAGTACTTC. Amino acids: CSARDRDAVAKNIQYF.

This clonotype was counted ten times or more. The chain couples TRBV12-5 to TRBJ2-7; D gene unclear. Germline CDR1 LGHNT, CDR2 FRNRAP. Trimming removed 6 bases from V and 6 bases from J, with 3 bases in between. The CDR3 extends over 9 amino acids. The CDR3 DNA reads TGTGCTAGTGGGGCCGAGCAGTACTTC. Amino acid sequence: CASGAEQYF. The variable domain in full, with the rest retrieved from reference TRBV12-5 and TRBJ2-7, is DARVTQTPRHKVTEMGQEVTMRCQPILGHNTVFWYRQTMMQGLELLAYFRNRAPLDDSGMPKDRFSAEMPDATLATLKIQPSEPRDSAVYFCASGAEQYFGPGTRLTVT.

This clonotype was seen a handful of times. The V call is TRBV20-1, the J call TRBJ1-5, with 9 nucleotides matching TRBD1. The CDR3 consists of 13 residues. The germline gives CDR1 DFQATT, CDR2 SNEGSKA (reference sequence). The J segment lost 6 bases and the V segment lost 7 bases, leaving 7 bases of the junction unmatched. The CDR3 spells CSVPGQGGQPQHF. The DNA for the CDR3 is TGCAGTGTTCCGGGACAGGGTGGTCAGCCCCAGCATTTT.

This clonotype has a handful of counts. This chain connects TRBV6-1 to TRBJ1-2, with D possibly being TRBD1 (6 bases). V was clipped by 6 bases and J by 7 bases, with 18 bases between them. Germline V lookup: CDR1 MNHNS, CDR2 SASEGT. This CDR3 is 14 amino acids long. The CDR3, as DNA: TGTGCCAGCAGACCCAGTGAGACAGGCACTGGCTACACCTTC. It codes for CASRPSETGTGYTF.

This clonotype was counted only a few times. The rearrangement links TRBV20-1 to TRBJ2-7; tentatively, D is TRBD1 (5 bases). CDR3 length equals 11 residues. Trimming cost V 4 bases and J 6 bases, with 10 bases left between them. CDR1 is DFQATT, CDR2 SNEGSKA, per germline (reference sequence). CDR3 region: CSAKTVAEQYF. CDR3 sequence (DNA): TGCAGTGCTAAGACAGTAGCCGAGCAGTACTTC.

By sample share, this clonotype is medium-sized. The rearrangement uses TRBV11-3 and TRBJ2-4, with D unclear. This CDR3 has 18 residues. Germline-derived CDR1 and CDR2 are SGHNT and YENEEA. The ends were cut back, 4 bases at V and 0 bases at J, with 19 bases in the middle. CDR3 in DNA: TGTGCCAGCAGCTCCCGATGGGCCGCGGTTTTAGCCAAAAACATTCAGTACTTC. Protein: CASSSRWAAVLAKNIQYF.

The V call is TRBV11-2, the J call TRBJ2-5; D is tentatively TRBD1 or TRBD2 (6 bases each). The germline V and J ends were trimmed by 3 bases and 4 bases, with 9 bases remaining between them. The germline gives CDR1 SGHAT, CDR2 FQNNGV. The CDR3 covers 13 residues. CDR3 region: CASSFGGPETQYF. CDR3 nucleotide sequence: TGTGCCAGCAGCTTTGGGGGGCCAGAGACCCAGTACTTC. The full variable domain, rest sourced from reference TRBV11-2 and TRBJ2-5, is EAGVAQSPRYKIIEKRQSVAFWCNPISGHATLYWYQQILGQGPKLLIQFQNNGVVDDSQLPKDRFSAERLKGVDSTLKIQPAKLEDSAVYLCASSFGGPETQYFGPGTRLLVL.

This clonotype was counted only a few times. The rearrangement uses TRBV3-1 and TRBJ2-1; no clear D gene. CDR3 length equals 15 residues. Trimming shortened V by 0 bases and J by 2 bases, and 8 bases separated the two germline ends. Germline lookup yields CDR1 LGHDT and CDR2 YNNKEL (reference sequence). Here the CDR3 DNA reads TGTGCCAGCAGCCAAGAACCGGAACCCTACAATGAGCAGTTCTTC. It yields the protein CASSQEPEPYNEQFF.

There are a few counts of this clonotype. The rearrangement joins TRBV28 to TRBJ2-1, with D possibly TRBD1 on 6 matching bases. V shed 4 bases and J shed 4 bases, with 14 bases lying between them. Per the germline V gene, CDR1 is MDHEN and CDR2 is SYDVKM. The CDR3 runs to 15 residues. As DNA, the CDR3 is TGTGCCAGCAGTTCCCCCGGACAGAAATACAATGAGCAGTTCTTC. Its translation: CASSSPGQKYNEQFF.

This clonotype was recorded at least ten times. The gene calls are TRBV28 and TRBJ2-5, with D possibly being TRBD1 (6 bases). The germline V and J ends were trimmed by 2 bases and 5 bases, with 15 bases remaining between them. Germline lookup yields CDR1 MDHEN and CDR2 SYDVKM. CDR3 length: 15 residues. CDR3 in DNA: TGTGCCAGCAGTTTAGGGGGCGCATTAGGCGAGACCCAGTACTTC. Its translation is CASSLGGALGETQYF.

The chain couples TRBV2 to TRBJ1-5; D unresolved. Trimming removed 3 bases at V and 3 bases at J, with 3 bases between. The CDR3 loop spans 12 amino acids. From germline, CDR1 is SNHLY and CDR2 FYNNEI. In nucleotides, the CDR3 is TGTGCCAGCAGTGAGGCCAATCAGCCCCAGCATTTT. Protein sequence: CASSEANQPQHF.